The sequence of this TCR beta chain was determined in a study of a mutant IDH1 vaccine in newly diagnosed glioma. Study details: Beforehand, treatment had been radiotherapy, temozolomide, or both; the majority received both.

Data came from immunoSEQ multiplex PCR; TCRdb stores just in-frame clones and leaves some out. In the table there are 98,000 or so clones, 70% to 90% of which are singletons. The germline V and J ends were trimmed by 2 bases and 5 bases, with 12 bases remaining between them. This CDR3 is 14 amino acids long. Germline CDR1 and CDR2: SGHTA and FQGTGA. Stated time point: baseline, week 1 (first vaccination visit). Treatment described: pre-vaccination baseline after standard-of-care therapy. Donors harbored newly found WHO grade 3 or 4 IDH1-mutant, ATRX-lost astrocytomas. With respect to this clone: Antigen unknown.

Regarding the study as a whole: Vaccination induced immune responses in 93.3% of patients.

This chain connects TRBV7-3 to TRBJ2-5, with D tentatively TRBD1 or TRBD2 (5 bases each). Sequenced here: PBMCs, sampled from a glioma patient treated with radiotherapy, temozolomide or both. The source is a woman aged 45-60 years with glioma. The CDR3 bases are TGTGCCAGCAGCTTACAGGGTACTAGGGAGACCCAGTACTTC. Translated: CASSLQGTRETQYF.